This TCR beta chain came from a study of control samples from healthy donors and cancer patients. This clone was seen once. Clones were sequenced by immunoSEQ multiplex PCR, and TCRdb holds only the in-frame ones, with some missing. The sample yields some 100,000 clones, 79% seen once. The sequence came from a woman aged 25 to 45 in good health. Sequences were obtained from blood.

This CDR3 is CASSLKRGGGSQYF. CDR3 DNA: TGTGCCAGCAGCCTAAAGCGGGGGGGCGGGAGCCAGTACTTC. J is TRBJ2-5 and V is TRBV7-2, with 10 positions matching TRBD2. The CDR3 is 14 amino acids. Per germline, CDR1 SGHTA and CDR2 FQGNSA. V was clipped by 5 bases and J by 10 bases; unmatched bases: 10.